A selection of T cell receptor beta chains follows, all from one sample in a study of monozygotic twins with inflammatory bowel disease. TCRdb reanalyzed the 5' RACE reads and collapses them to one entry per CDR3 protein, without DNA. The table for this sample gives about 140,000 distinct CDR3 sequences. Sequenced sample: blood. The source of these receptors is a human donor with ulcerative colitis or Crohn's disease, or a healthy co-twin of an affected twin (not recorded which). The CDR3 runs from the conserved cysteine through the conserved F or W. Some rows have no size entry. The others give once, few or many, or a class for an expanded clone.

v_call	j_call	clone_size	cdr3_aa
TRBV20-1	TRBJ2-7	NA	CSAPRQGADEQYF
TRBV19	TRBJ1-5	NA	CASRQQGGGQPQHF
TRBV28	TRBJ2-4	NA	CASSPRSAKNIQYF
TRBV20-1	TRBJ2-1	NA	CSARDSTSSEGIF
TRBV10-3	TRBJ2-7	NA	CAILAGGAYEQYF
TRBV7-8	TRBJ2-1	NA	CASSLLVAGYNEQFF
TRBV5-1	TRBJ2-7	NA	CASSLVVGGYEQYF
TRBV7-6	TRBJ2-1	NA	CASSFQGVGEQFF
TRBV10-3	TRBJ2-3	NA	CAISGTGDEGTQYF
TRBV20-1	TRBJ2-1	NA	CSATRGHEQFF
TRBV28	TRBJ1-6	medium-sized	CASSPNSDGDNSPLHF
TRBV6-1	TRBJ2-7	NA	CASRLSGSPPYEQYF
TRBV3-1	TRBJ2-1	NA	CASSQGLAGGYNEQFF
TRBV18	TRBJ1-1	NA	CASSLLTGFLSEAFF
TRBV20-1	TRBJ1-1	NA	CSARDDMKVGRGTEAFF